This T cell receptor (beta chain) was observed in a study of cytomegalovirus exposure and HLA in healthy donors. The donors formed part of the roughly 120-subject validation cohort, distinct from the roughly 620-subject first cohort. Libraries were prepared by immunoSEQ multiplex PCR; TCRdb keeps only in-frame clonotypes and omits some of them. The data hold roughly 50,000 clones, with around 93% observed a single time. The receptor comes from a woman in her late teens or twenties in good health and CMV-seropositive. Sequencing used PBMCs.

CDR3 in DNA: TGTGCCAGCAGTGTGATGGGACAGCTAACCAATCAGCCCCAGCATTTT. Protein sequence: CASSVMGQLTNQPQHF. The gene calls are TRBV6-1 and TRBJ1-5, with 7 bases matching TRBD1. Germline V CDR1 and CDR2: MNHNS, SASEGT. This CDR3 has 16 amino acids. Unmatched junction bases numbered 9, after V lost 4 bases and J lost 3 bases.